This T cell receptor (beta chain) was identified in a study of shared clonotypes between healthy human individuals. Naive CD8 cells were CD45RO-negative, positively selected for CCR7, excluding terminally differentiated effector memory CD45RA+ cells. Study-level findings and limits: Clonotype sharing across several donors was observed for around 5% of naive CD4 clonotypes. Few donors restricted represented genetic and exposure-history diversity.

Germline loops: CDR1 SGDLS, CDR2 YYNGEE. CDR3 length: 15 amino acids. V was clipped by 5 bases and J by 0 bases; unmatched bases: 6. Concerning this clone: Its specificity is not known.

Method: immunoSEQ multiplex PCR; TCRdb's copy keeps in-frame clones and lacks some. The data show roughly 2,000,000 clones, 85% to 95% seen once. The rearrangement uses TRBV9 and TRBJ2-3, with 7 bases lining up with TRBD2. This clonotype was obtained from a man younger than 30 in good health. Some clones in this sample may be carry-over from other donors' samples. The sample consisted of naive CD8+ T cells from PBMCs. This CDR3 reads CASSGVAGSTDTQYF. CDR3 DNA: TGTGCCAGCAGTGGGGTAGCGGGCAGCACAGATACGCAGTATTTT.